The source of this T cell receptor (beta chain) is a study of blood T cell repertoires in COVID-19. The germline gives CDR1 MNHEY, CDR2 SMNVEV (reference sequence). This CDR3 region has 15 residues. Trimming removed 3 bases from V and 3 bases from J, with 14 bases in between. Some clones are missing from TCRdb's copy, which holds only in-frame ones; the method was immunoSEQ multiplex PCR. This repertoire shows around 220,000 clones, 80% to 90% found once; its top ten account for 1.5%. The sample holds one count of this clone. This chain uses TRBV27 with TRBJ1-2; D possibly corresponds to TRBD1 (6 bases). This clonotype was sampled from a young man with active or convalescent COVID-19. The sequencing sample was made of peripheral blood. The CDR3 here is CASSLWGGEDYGYTF. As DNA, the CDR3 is TGTGCCAGCAGTTTGTGGGGGGGCGAAGACTATGGCTACACCTTC.